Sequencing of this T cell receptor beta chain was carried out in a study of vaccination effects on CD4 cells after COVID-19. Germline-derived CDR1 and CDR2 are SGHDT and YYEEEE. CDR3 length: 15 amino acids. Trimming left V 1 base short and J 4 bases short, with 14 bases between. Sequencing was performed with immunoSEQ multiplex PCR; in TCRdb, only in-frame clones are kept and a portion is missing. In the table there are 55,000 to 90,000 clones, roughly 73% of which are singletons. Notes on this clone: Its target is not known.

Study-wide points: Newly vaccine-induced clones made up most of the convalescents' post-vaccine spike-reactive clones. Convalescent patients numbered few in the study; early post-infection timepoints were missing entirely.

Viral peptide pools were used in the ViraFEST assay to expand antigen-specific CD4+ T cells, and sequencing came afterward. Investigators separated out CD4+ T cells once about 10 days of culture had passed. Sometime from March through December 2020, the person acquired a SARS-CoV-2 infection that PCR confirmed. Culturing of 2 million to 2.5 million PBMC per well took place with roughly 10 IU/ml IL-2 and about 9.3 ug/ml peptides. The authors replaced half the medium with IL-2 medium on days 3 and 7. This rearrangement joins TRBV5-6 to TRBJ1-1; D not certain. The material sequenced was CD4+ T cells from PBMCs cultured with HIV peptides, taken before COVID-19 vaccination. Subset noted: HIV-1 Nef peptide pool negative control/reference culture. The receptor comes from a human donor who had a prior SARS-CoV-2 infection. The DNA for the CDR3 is TGTGCCAGCAGCTTGTTCGGTTACGGGATCACTGAAGCTTTCTTT. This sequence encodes CASSLFGYGITEAFF.